This T cell receptor beta chain was profiled in a study of blood T cell repertoires in COVID-19. The assay was immunoSEQ multiplex PCR, and TCRdb's table has in-frame clones only and misses some. Among some 130,000 clones listed, around 87% were seen once. V was pared by 5 bases and J by 4 bases, with 10 bases between. This CDR3 is built from 13 residues. The germline CDR1 and CDR2 sequences are SGHKS and YYEKEE (reference sequence). Sequencing used peripheral blood. This TCR was sampled from a woman aged 50 to 60 who had recovered from COVID-19. This chain joins TRBV5-5 and TRBJ1-5; TRBD1 might be the D (6 bases). The chain's CDR3 is CASSRGGNQPQHF. CDR3 in DNA: TGTGCCAGCAGTAGGGGGGGAAATCAGCCCCAGCATTTT.